This T cell receptor (beta chain) was identified in a study of blood T cell repertoires in COVID-19. For the study at large: PBMCs, B-cell-depleted T cells, or T cells were the source of the cDNA or gDNA that made up the material.

Sequencing used immunoSEQ multiplex PCR; TCRdb keeps in-frame clones, though not all of them. The sample yields over 65,000 clones, 70% to 85% seen once. Trimming removed 4 bases from V and 1 base from J; junction bases left unmatched: 7. The germline V gene has CDR1 SEHNR and CDR2 FQNEAQ (reference sequence). CDR3 length: 16 residues. The source is a man at least 80 years old with active COVID-19. The sequencing input was peripheral blood. The genes are TRBV7-9 and TRBJ2-7; 10 positions match TRBD2. CDR3 nucleotides: TGTGCCAGCAGCTCGGGTGGGACTAGCGCGTCCTACGAGCAGTACTTC. Translation gives CASSSGGTSASYEQYF. Looking up the rest from reference TRBV7-9 and TRBJ2-7 gives the full variable domain: DTGVSQNPRHKITKRGQNVTFRCDPISEHNRLYWYRQTLGQGPEFLTYFQNEAQLEKSRLLSDRFSAERPKGSFSTLEIQRTEQGDSAMYLCASSSGGTSASYEQYFGPGTRLTVT.